This TCR beta chain was documented in a study of control samples from healthy donors and cancer patients. Assay: immunoSEQ multiplex PCR; the TCRdb copy retains only in-frame clones and omits some. The data show 350,000 to 450,000 clones, 80% to 95% seen once. CDR1 is SGHTA, CDR2 FQGNSA, per germline. The V and J ends lost 2 bases and 0 bases respectively, with 8 bases between them. The CDR3 is made up of 15 amino acids. This TCR was sampled from a man in his forties or fifties with head and neck cancer. This chain links TRBV7-2 with TRBJ2-1; D ambiguous. Material for sequencing was PBMCs. DNA for the CDR3: TGTGCCAGCAGCTTATTAGCCAACTCCTACAATGAGCAGTTCTTC. It translates to CASSLLANSYNEQFF.